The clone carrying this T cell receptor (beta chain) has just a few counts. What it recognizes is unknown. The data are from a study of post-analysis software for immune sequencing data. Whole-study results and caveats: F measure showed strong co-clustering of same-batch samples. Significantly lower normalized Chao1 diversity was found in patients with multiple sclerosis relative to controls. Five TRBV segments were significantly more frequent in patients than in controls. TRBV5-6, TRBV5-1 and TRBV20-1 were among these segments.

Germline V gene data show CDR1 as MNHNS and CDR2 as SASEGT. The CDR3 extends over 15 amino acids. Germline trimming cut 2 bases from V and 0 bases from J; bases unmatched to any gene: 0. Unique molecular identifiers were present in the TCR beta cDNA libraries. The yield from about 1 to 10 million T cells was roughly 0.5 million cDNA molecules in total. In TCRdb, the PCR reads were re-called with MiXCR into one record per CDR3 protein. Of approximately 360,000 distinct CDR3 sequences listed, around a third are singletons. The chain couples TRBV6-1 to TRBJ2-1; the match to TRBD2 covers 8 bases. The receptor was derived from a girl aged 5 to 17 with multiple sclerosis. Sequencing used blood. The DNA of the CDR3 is TGTGCCAGCAGTGAACTAGCGGGCTCCTACAATGAGCAGTTCTTC. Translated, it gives CASSELAGSYNEQFF.